The 21 T cell receptor beta chains in this list originate from one sample, sequenced in a study of T cell responses to AZD1222 COVID-19 vaccine (dated by TCRdb to the early 2020s). Libraries were built with the immunoSEQ multiplex PCR assay. Imported from immuneACCESS, the table was reduced by TCRdb to in-frame sequences with V and J called. These copies leave out some clones; in studies compared against another copy, an unresolved V gene accounts for under half, and the cause of the remainder is not known. The sample contains some 170,000 clones, under 95% of them found a single time. The top ten hold approximately 0.98% of the sample. The time point label here, explained by the study, means: about 28 days (+/-7) after the second vaccine dose. The sample in question was peripheral blood, obtained 28 days after the second AZD1222 dose. The receptor set was obtained from an adult who received the AZD1222 COVID-19 vaccine.

CDR3 loop: CASRDRGTYNEQFF. CDR3 in DNA: TGTGCCAGTAGGGACAGGGGCACCTACAATGAGCAGTTCTTC. The V and J genes are TRBV19 and TRBJ2-1, with 9 bases fitting TRBD1. After removal of 6 bases from V and 2 bases from J, the junction contained 2 bases not matched to a gene. Germline assignment: CDR1 LNHDA and CDR2 SQIVND (reference sequence). The CDR3 has 14 amino acids.

The chain joins TRBV27 to TRBJ2-1; unclear D gene. CDR3 size: 12 residues. Germline V gene data show CDR1 as MNHEY and CDR2 as SMNVEV (reference sequence). With 5 bases removed from V and 5 bases from J, the gap between germline ends came to 7 bases. The CDR3 DNA reads TGTGCCAGCAGTCCCCCGAACAATGAGCAGTTCTTC. Its translation is CASSPPNNEQFF.

This clone was seen just once. The chain combines TRBV5-1 with TRBJ2-3, with D perhaps matching TRBD2 (6 bases). This CDR3 has 16 amino acids. V was clipped by 4 bases and J by 4 bases, with 19 bases between them. CDR1 and CDR2 (germline): SGHRS, YFSETQ. CDR3 sequence: CASSRAGSPGADTQYF. The CDR3 DNA follows: TGCGCCAGCAGCCGGGCGGGGTCCCCGGGTGCAGATACGCAGTATTTT.

The chain joins TRBV19 to TRBJ2-7; 12 bases agree with TRBD2. The ends lost 5 bases at V and 3 bases at J; junction bases unmatched: 2. CDR3 size: 14 residues. Looked up from germline, CDR1 is LNHDA and CDR2 is SQIVND (reference sequence). The CDR3: CASSLAGGLYEQYF. The CDR3, as DNA: TGTGCCAGTAGTCTAGCGGGGGGGCTCTACGAGCAGTACTTC.

V is TRBV15 and J is TRBJ1-4, with a weak D call TRBD1 (6 bases). This CDR3 comprises 16 residues. Germline CDR1 reads LNHNV; CDR2 reads YYDKDF (reference sequence). Trimming removed 0 bases from V and 2 bases from J, with 10 bases in between. The CDR3 sequence: CATSRDSGATNEKLFF. The DNA for the CDR3 is TGTGCCACCAGCAGAGATTCGGGGGCGACTAATGAAAAACTGTTTTTT.

The genes are TRBV4-1 and TRBJ1-1; 7 nucleotides line up with TRBD1. Germline V gene data show CDR1 as MGHRA and CDR2 as YSYEKL. The CDR3 is 16 amino acids. Trimming took 5 bases from V and 0 from J; bases not matched to a gene: 9. CDR3 bases: TGCGCCAGCAGCGTTTTCCCGGGACAGATGAACACTGAAGCTTTCTTT. Translated, it gives CASSVFPGQMNTEAFF.

This chain uses TRBV19 with TRBJ1-1; D is unresolved. The V gene's germline CDR1 is LNHDA and CDR2 SQIVND (reference sequence). With 5 bases removed from V and 1 base from J, the gap between germline ends came to 8 bases. CDR3 length: 13 residues. The CDR3 here is CASSVRQNTEAFF. The CDR3 DNA is TGTGCCAGTAGTGTCCGACAGAACACTGAAGCTTTCTTT.

The chain links TRBV27 to TRBJ1-6, with TRBD1 identical over 8 bases. Trimming took 4 bases from V and 7 from J; bases not matched to a gene: 3. This CDR3 is built from 14 residues. Per germline, CDR1 MNHEY and CDR2 SMNVEV (reference sequence). CDR3 sequence: CASSWDRRNSPLHF. The CDR3 DNA follows: TGTGCCAGCAGTTGGGACAGGAGAAATTCACCCCTCCACTTT.

V usage is TRBV6-1 and J usage is TRBJ1-4; 7 bases line up with TRBD1. J gave up 6 bases and V 3 bases, and 4 bases lay outside the gene matches. The CDR3 sequence is 14 residues long. Germline CDR1 reads MNHNS; CDR2 reads SASEGT. The CDR3 sequence: CASSDRGEHEKLFF. CDR3 sequence (DNA): TGTGCCAGCAGTGACAGGGGGGAGCATGAAAAACTGTTTTTT.

Worth noting for this clone: The junction does not match germline at one end; this may be a read error. The J gene is TRBJ2-2, the V gene TRBV3-1 (or the pseudogene TRBV3-2); 8 bases align to TRBD1. From germline, CDR1 is LGHDT and CDR2 YNNKEL (reference sequence). The CDR3 contains 17 residues. DNA for the CDR3: TGTGCCAGCAGCCAAGGGGGACAGGAAGGGATCACCTGGGAGCTGTTTTTT. Its protein is CASSQGGQEGITWELFF.

This rearrangement joins TRBV7-2 to TRBJ1-2, with D perhaps matching TRBD1 (6 bases). Germline V gene lookup returns CDR1 SGHTA and CDR2 FQGNSA. The CDR3 spans 13 residues. Trimming removed 1 base at V and 4 bases at J, with 7 bases between. The CDR3 protein is CASSLGTAYGYTF. As DNA, the CDR3 is TGTGCCAGCAGCTTAGGGACAGCCTATGGCTACACCTTC.

The chain links TRBV5-1 to TRBJ1-2; TRBD1 agrees at 8 bases. The CDR3 loop spans 14 amino acids. The trim removed 4 bases at V and 4 bases at J, leaving 6 bases unmatched. Germline V gene data show CDR1 as SGHRS and CDR2 as YFSETQ. DNA of the CDR3: TGCGCCAGCAGCCCGGGACAGGATAGCTATGGCTACACCTTC. Translated: CASSPGQDSYGYTF.

This clone was recorded only once. The chain joins TRBV3-1 (or the pseudogene TRBV3-2) to TRBJ1-1; no definite D call. The germline V gene encodes CDR1 LGHDT and CDR2 YNNKEL (reference sequence). This CDR3 has 14 amino acids. The V and J ends lost 3 bases and 4 bases respectively, with 12 bases between them. CDR3: CASSQSLSLTEAFF. CDR3 DNA sequence: TGTGCCAGCAGCCAGAGCCTCTCGCTCACTGAAGCTTTCTTT.

This rearrangement joins TRBV10-3 to TRBJ1-5; the match to TRBD1 covers 7 bases. The J segment lost 2 bases and the V segment lost 10 bases, leaving 8 bases of the junction unmatched. The V gene's germline CDR1 is ENHRY and CDR2 SYGVKD. The CDR3 totals 14 residues. The CDR3 loop reads CATKKGQGNQPQHF. CDR3 DNA sequence: TGTGCCACCAAAAAAGGACAGGGCAATCAGCCCCAGCATTTT.

The chain couples TRBV2 to TRBJ2-5; TRBD1 agrees at 8 bases. Looked up from germline, CDR1 is SNHLY and CDR2 is FYNNEI. The CDR3 extends over 12 amino acids. After removal of 6 bases from V and 4 bases from J, the junction contained 1 base not matched to a gene. CDR3 sequence: CASRDRAETQYF. In DNA, the CDR3 is TGTGCCAGCAGGGACAGGGCAGAGACCCAGTACTTC.

The chain recombines TRBV11-1 with TRBJ2-5, with 7 bases aligning to TRBD2. The germline V gene encodes CDR1 SGHAT and CDR2 FQDESV (reference sequence). Unmatched junction bases numbered 12, after V lost 3 bases and J lost 5 bases. CDR3 length: 16 residues. The CDR3 nucleotides are TGTGCCAGCAGCTTGGGGGGGTCTTTCAATTGGGAGACCCAGTACTTC. This translates into CASSLGGSFNWETQYF.

V and J are TRBV7-2 and TRBJ1-1; tentative D call: TRBD1 (6 bases). Trimming pared 2 bases from V and 4 bases from J, leaving 14 bases between. The CDR3 has 15 amino acids. Germline V lookup: CDR1 SGHTA, CDR2 FQGNSA. The CDR3 protein is CASSLIYGGGTEAFF. The CDR3 DNA is TGTGCCAGCAGCTTAATTTACGGAGGGGGCACTGAAGCTTTCTTT.

In its sample, this clone was seen once. J is TRBJ2-1 and V is TRBV9; D is tentatively TRBD1 or TRBD2 (7 bases each). Trimming took 2 bases from V and 6 from J, leaving 12 bases between them. The CDR3 spans 14 residues. CDR1 SGDLS and CDR2 YYNGEE come from the germline V gene. CDR3 protein: CASSVQGGSNEQFF. Written as DNA, the CDR3 is TGTGCCAGCAGCGTCCAGGGGGGGTCCAATGAGCAGTTCTTC.

This chain uses TRBV7-9 with TRBJ1-2; 7 bases fit TRBD1. This CDR3 is built from 13 residues. CDR1 is SEHNR, CDR2 FQNEAQ, per germline (reference sequence). V lost 7 bases to trimming and J lost 8 bases; unmatched junction nucleotides: 10. DNA for the CDR3: TGTGCCAGCACCCCAGACAGGGTCGGAGGCTACACCTTC. The encoded protein is CASTPDRVGGYTF. Drawing the rest from reference TRBV7-9 and TRBJ1-2, the complete variable domain is DTGVSQNPRHKITKRGQNVTFRCDPISEHNRLYWYRQTLGQGPEFLTYFQNEAQLEKSRLLSDRFSAERPKGSFSTLEIQRTEQGDSAMYLCASTPDRVGGYTFGSGTRLTVV.

The rearrangement uses TRBV9 and TRBJ2-7; possible D gene TRBD1, 5 bases. The V end lost 3 bases, the J end lost 3 bases, and 16 bases lay between the germline ends. The germline V gene has CDR1 SGDLS and CDR2 YYNGEE. The length of the CDR3 is 15 residues. CDR3 coding DNA: TGTGCCAGCAGCGAGGGGCTATCGTACCTCTACGAGCAGTACTTC. Translated, it gives CASSEGLSYLYEQYF.

The chain combines TRBV7-6 with TRBJ1-1; no definite D call. Trimming cost V 6 bases and J 0 bases, with 8 bases left between them. Germline CDR1 reads SGHVS; CDR2 reads FNYEAQ. CDR3 size: 13 residues. The DNA of the CDR3 is TGTGCCAGCAGTCCCCTCATGAACACTGAAGCTTTCTTT. Translating gives CASSPLMNTEAFF.